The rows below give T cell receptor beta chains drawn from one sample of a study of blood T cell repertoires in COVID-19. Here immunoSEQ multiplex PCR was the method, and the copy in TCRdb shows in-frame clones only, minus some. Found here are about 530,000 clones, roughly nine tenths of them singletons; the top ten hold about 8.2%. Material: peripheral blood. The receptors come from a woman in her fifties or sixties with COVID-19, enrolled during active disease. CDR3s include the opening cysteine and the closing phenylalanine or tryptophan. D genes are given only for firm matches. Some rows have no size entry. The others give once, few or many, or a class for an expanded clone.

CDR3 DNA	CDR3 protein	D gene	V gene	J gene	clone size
TGCGCCAGCAGCGGCTCAGGTGTGGGGGGAGAGCAGTACTTC	CASSGSGVGGEQYF	.	TRBV5-1	TRBJ2-7	.
TGTGCCAGCAGCTTAGGGGCATTCTCCTACGAGCAGTACTTC	CASSLGAFSYEQYF	.	TRBV7-9	TRBJ2-7	.
TGTGCCAGCAACGACCTGGCGGAACCAAGGAACATTCAGTACTTC	CASNDLAEPRNIQYF	.	TRBV2	TRBJ2-4	.
TGTGCCAGCAGCCTCATCGGGGGGAGGGCTGGAAACACCATATATTTT	CASSLIGGRAGNTIYF	.	TRBV2	TRBJ1-3	.
TGTGCCACCGGGGGTCCCGGGGAGCTGTTTTTT	CATGGPGELFF	.	TRBV10-3	TRBJ2-2	once
TGTGCCAGCAGCTTAATCCAGGGTGCCGGCACTGAAGCTTTCTTT	CASSLIQGAGTEAFF	.	TRBV5-4	TRBJ1-1	.
TGTGCCAGCAGCTTAGTCAGCTATGGCTACACCTTC	CASSLVSYGYTF	.	TRBV7-2	TRBJ1-2	.
TGTGCCATCACCGATGTGGTGAGCGGGGGGAAGAATACGCAGTATTTT	CAITDVVSGGKNTQYF	TRBD2	TRBV10-3	TRBJ2-3	.
TGCGCCAGCAGCGGAACAGGGGTCTGGGGTGAAAAACTGTTTTTT	CASSGTGVWGEKLFF	TRBD1	TRBV5-1	TRBJ1-4	.
TGTGCCATCAGTGAGGACAGGGACACTGAAGCTTTCTTT	CAISEDRDTEAFF	TRBD1	TRBV10-3	TRBJ1-1	.
TGCAGCGCAGCGACAGGCCCTCGAGAGACCCAGTACTTC	CSAATGPRETQYF	.	TRBV29-1	TRBJ2-5	.
TGCGCCAGCAGCTTGACCAGGACAGGGGGCGTCCCGAACACTGAAGCTTTCTTT	CASSLTRTGGVPNTEAFF	TRBD1	TRBV5-1	TRBJ1-1	.
TGTGCCAGCAGCCCACAGGGGACTGAAGCTTTCTTT	CASSPQGTEAFF	TRBD1	TRBV5-8	TRBJ1-1	few
TGTGCCTGGAGTTATACGCGACAGGGAGATACTGAAGCTTTCTTT	CAWSYTRQGDTEAFF	TRBD1	TRBV30	TRBJ1-1	.
TGCGCCAGCAGCTCGGACAGGGTTTTTACAGATACGCAGTATTTT	CASSSDRVFTDTQYF	TRBD1	TRBV5-1	TRBJ2-3	.
TGTGCCTGGAGCCCCGACAGCTACGAGCAGTACTTC	CAWSPDSYEQYF	.	TRBV30	TRBJ2-7	.
TGCAGCGTTGAAGATCCCTTAAAGGGGAACCTCTATGGCTACACCTTC	CSVEDPLKGNLYGYTF	.	TRBV29-1	TRBJ1-2	.
TGTGCCAGCAGCTCTAGCGGGACAACCTACAATGAGCAGTTCTTC	CASSSSGTTYNEQFF	TRBD2	TRBV7-2	TRBJ2-1	.
TGTGCCAGCAGCTTATTACGAGGACAGGGAGACACTGAAGCTTTCTTT	CASSLLRGQGDTEAFF	TRBD1	TRBV5-4	TRBJ1-1	.
TGTGCCAGCAGCTTGGTACGCCGGTCAGCTTTCTTT	CASSLVRRSAFF	.	TRBV5-8	TRBJ1-1	.
TGTGCCAGCGGGCCGGGGGTTTCTGAAGCTTTCTTT	CASGPGVSEAFF	.	TRBV7-9	TRBJ1-1	.
TGTGCCAGCAGTGATGGGCCCGACCAGACCCAGTACTTC	CASSDGPDQTQYF	.	TRBV6-1	TRBJ2-5	few
TGTGCCAGCAGTTACTGGACAGGCAACACAGATACGCAGTATTTT	CASSYWTGNTDTQYF	TRBD1	TRBV6-5	TRBJ2-3	.
TGTGCCAGCAGCTTAGCTAGCGGGAATGAGCAGTTCTTC	CASSLASGNEQFF	TRBD2	TRBV11-2	TRBJ2-1	once
TGCAGCGTTCCCGCCAGGGGTGGCTATGGCTACACCTTC	CSVPARGGYGYTF	.	TRBV29-1	TRBJ1-2	once
TGTGCCAGCAGTGAATCGGGGGATTCACCCCTCCACTTT	CASSESGDSPLHF	.	TRBV25-1	TRBJ1-6	.
TGTGCCAGCAGGGGGACAGGGACTGAAGCTTTCTTT	CASRGTGTEAFF	TRBD1	TRBV9	TRBJ1-1	.
TGTGCCAGCCACTACGGTTACGAGCAGTACTTC	CASHYGYEQYF	.	TRBV2	TRBJ2-7	.
TGTGCCACTCAATCAGGATTACAGGGATTGAACACTGAAGCTTTCTTT	CATQSGLQGLNTEAFF	.	TRBV7-8	TRBJ1-1	.
TGTGCCACCAGTGATGCCGGGACATCCGCGAACACCGGGGAGCTGTTTTTT	CATSDAGTSANTGELFF	.	TRBV24-1	TRBJ2-2	once
TGTGCCAGCAGCCCGGGACAGTCCTACAATGAGCAGTTCTTC	CASSPGQSYNEQFF	TRBD1	TRBV11-2	TRBJ2-1	.
TGTGCCAGCAGCCCCTGGGACAGGGGAACCTATGGCTACACCTTC	CASSPWDRGTYGYTF	TRBD1	TRBV7-9	TRBJ1-2	.
TGTGCCAGCTCACCGGAGGGGTACGAGCAGTACTTC	CASSPEGYEQYF	.	TRBV18	TRBJ2-7	.
TGTGCCAGTAGCATGGATTTAGCGGGGGCCCGAGGGGAGACCCAGTACTTC	CASSMDLAGARGETQYF	TRBD2	TRBV19	TRBJ2-5	.
TGTGCCAGCAGTACCAAGACAGGGGGTAGCACAGATACGCAGTATTTT	CASSTKTGGSTDTQYF	TRBD1	TRBV6-4	TRBJ2-3	.
TGCGCCAGCAGCTCGACCTCAGGGCTAGATGGCTACACCTTC	CASSSTSGLDGYTF	.	TRBV5-1	TRBJ1-2	.
TGTGCCAGCAGCCAATGGACTCATGGTAGCACAGATACGCAGTATTTT	CASSQWTHGSTDTQYF	.	TRBV3-1/TRBV3-2	TRBJ2-3	.
TGTGCCAGCAGCTACGGCGGGGGCCAAGAGACCCAGTACTTC	CASSYGGGQETQYF	TRBD2	TRBV13	TRBJ2-5	.
TGTGCCTGGGGGCGGGGGGCTGCCTACGAGCAGTACTTC	CAWGRGAAYEQYF	TRBD2	TRBV30	TRBJ2-7	.
TGTGCCAGCAGGCTCGGGACAGGGAGGGCAGATACGCAGTATTTT	CASRLGTGRADTQYF	TRBD1	TRBV27	TRBJ2-3	.
TGTGCCAGCAGCCCAACCCGGGGGGAGGCTGGGGGCGAGCAGTACTTC	CASSPTRGEAGGEQYF	TRBD2	TRBV7-6	TRBJ2-7	.
TGTGCCAGCAGCCTAGGACCGGGAACTGAAGCTTTCTTT	CASSLGPGTEAFF	.	TRBV27	TRBJ1-1	few
TGTGCCAGCAGTTATGGACACCTAGGGATTCAGCCCCAGCATTTT	CASSYGHLGIQPQHF	.	TRBV28	TRBJ1-5	.
TGTGCCAGCAGCCCGACAGTGGCCGGGGAGCTGTTTTTT	CASSPTVAGELFF	.	TRBV3-1/TRBV3-2	TRBJ2-2	.
TGTGCCAGCAGCTTGGGGAGAGCTAACTATGGCTACACCTTC	CASSLGRANYGYTF	.	TRBV7-2	TRBJ1-2	.
TGTGCCAGCAGCCCACTCAGGGGGCGCGCTCAGCCCCAGCATTTT	CASSPLRGRAQPQHF	TRBD1	TRBV7-2	TRBJ1-5	.
TGTGCCAGCAGTGAGTTGGGAGCCGGGGAGCTGTTTTTT	CASSELGAGELFF	.	TRBV6-1	TRBJ2-2	.
TGTGCCTGTAGGCAGGGTGGTTATGGCTACACCTTC	CACRQGGYGYTF	.	TRBV30	TRBJ1-2	.